The present T cell receptor (beta chain) was sequenced within a study of T cell responses to AZD1222 COVID-19 vaccine. Study-level points and caveats: Spike-specific TCR breadth and depth grew following two AZD1222 doses. Seropositive status at baseline applied to only five or six AZD1222 recipients. Dominant CD4 TCR responses targeted spike regions 160-218 and 743-854. Researchers took repertoire samples only after the peak T cell response had come.

As for this clone: Its antigen is still unknown.

Assay: immunoSEQ multiplex PCR; the TCRdb copy retains only in-frame clones and omits some. The sample gives over 110,000 clones, roughly 88% of which show up once; 1.6% is in the top ten. The TCR was taken from an adult who received the AZD1222 COVID-19 vaccine. Sequenced here: peripheral blood, sampled 28 days after the second AZD1222 dose.

The CDR3 loop is CAWIFRQGLRSEAFF. The CDR3 region has the DNA TGTGCCTGGATCTTCCGGCAGGGCCTACGGTCAGAAGCTTTCTTT. The gene calls are TRBV30 and TRBJ1-1, with a tentative D call TRBD1 (5 bases). This CDR3 spans 15 amino acids. Looked up from germline, CDR1 is GTSNPN and CDR2 is SVGIG (reference sequence). V was pared by 4 bases and J by 8 bases, with 23 bases between.